A single sample gave rise to the 29 T cell receptor beta chains below, sequenced in a study of blood T cell repertoires in COVID-19. Measured with immunoSEQ multiplex PCR; TCRdb has only the in-frame clones, and not every one. The sample lists 180,000 or so clones, 82% seen once, with roughly 9% in the top ten. The sequencing input was peripheral blood. These receptors originate from a woman in her seventies with acute or convalescent COVID-19.

The chain has TRBV6-4 and TRBJ1-6, with D maybe TRBD1 (5 bases). Trimming stripped 0 bases from V and 0 bases from J, with 30 bases between. The germline CDR1 and CDR2 sequences are MRHNA and SNTAGT. The CDR3 covers 24 residues. The CDR3 sequence is CASSDSNGVKKGPRVPSYNSPLHF. CDR3 coding DNA: TGTGCCAGCAGTGACTCGAATGGGGTCAAAAAAGGACCCAGGGTCCCCTCCTATAATTCACCCCTCCACTTT.

The chain couples TRBV27 to TRBJ2-7; weak D call: TRBD1 (6 bases). The CDR3 has 14 amino acids. Germline V CDR1 and CDR2: MNHEY, SMNVEV (reference sequence). Trimming pared 3 bases from V and 2 bases from J, leaving 11 bases between. The CDR3 nucleotides read TGTGCCAGCAGTTTCATACAGGGAACCTACGAGCAGTACTTC. It translates to CASSFIQGTYEQYF.

V is TRBV30 and J is TRBJ1-2; 8 bases agree with TRBD1. Germline V lookup: CDR1 GTSNPN, CDR2 SVGIG (reference sequence). The CDR3 has 14 amino acids. V shed 7 bases and J 0 bases; nucleotides not matched to a gene: 7. The CDR3 nucleotides read TGTGCCTCACCCACCAGGGGGCCTAACTATGGCTACACCTTC. Translation: CASPTRGPNYGYTF.

The chain is built from TRBV9 and TRBJ1-5, with D perhaps matching TRBD1 (5 bases). V was pared by 2 bases and J by 4 bases, with 10 bases between. This CDR3 contains 14 residues. Per the germline V gene, CDR1 is SGDLS and CDR2 is YYNGEE. CDR3 protein: CASSVDSLNQPQHF. For the CDR3, the DNA is TGTGCCAGCAGCGTCGACAGTTTGAATCAGCCCCAGCATTTT.

V is TRBV28 and J is TRBJ1-2; 7 nucleotides align to TRBD1. CDR3 length: 20 amino acids. Looked up from germline, CDR1 is MDHEN and CDR2 is SYDVKM. V lost 5 bases to trimming and J lost 3 bases; unmatched junction nucleotides: 24. The CDR3 sequence: CASSRGGQGVGVVPDYGYTF. CDR3 nucleotides: TGTGCCAGCAGTCGCGGGGGGCAGGGGGTGGGAGTCGTCCCGGACTATGGCTACACCTTC.

This clone was counted a few times. CDR3: CASSRPQGPIHYGYTF. The CDR3 nucleotides read TGTGCCAGCAGCCGGCCCCAGGGTCCTATCCACTATGGCTACACCTTC. The rearrangement uses TRBV5-4 and TRBJ1-2, with D tentatively TRBD1 (5 bases). Trimming took off 4 bases at V and 3 bases at J, with 19 bases between the two ends. Germline-derived CDR1 and CDR2 are SGHNT and YYREEE (reference sequence). This CDR3 has 16 amino acids. The entire variable domain, with the rest obtained from reference TRBV5-4 and TRBJ1-2, is as follows: ETGVTQSPTHLIKTRGQQVTLRCSSQSGHNTVSWYQQALGQGPQFIFQYYREEENGRGNFPPRFSGLQFPNYSSELNVNALELDDSALYLCASSRPQGPIHYGYTFGSGTRLTVV.

This sequence joins TRBV6-1 and TRBJ1-5; 7 nucleotides line up with TRBD1. Trimming took 2 bases from V and 4 from J; bases not matched to a gene: 8. The CDR3 spans 16 residues. Germline V CDR1 and CDR2: MNHNS, SASEGT. The CDR3: CASSEPHRGDNQPQHF. The CDR3 DNA reads TGTGCCAGCAGTGAACCCCACAGGGGAGATAATCAGCCCCAGCATTTT.

The genes are TRBV30 and TRBJ2-6, with a tentative D call TRBD1 (5 bases). The CDR3 sequence is 14 residues long. From germline, CDR1 is GTSNPN and CDR2 SVGIG (reference sequence). Trimming shortened V by 0 bases and J by 3 bases, and 6 bases separated the two germline ends. The CDR3, as DNA: TGTGCCTGGAGTGTAAGGGGTGGGGCCAACGTCCTGACTTTC. Translated, it gives CAWSVRGGANVLTF.

The chain combines TRBV19 with TRBJ1-6, with a tentative D call TRBD1 (6 bases). CDR1 and CDR2 (germline): LNHDA, SQIVND (reference sequence). The CDR3 has 15 amino acids. Trimming took off 5 bases at V and 7 bases at J, with 15 bases between the two ends. The chain's CDR3 is CASSVKQGENSPLHF. CDR3 in DNA: TGTGCCAGTAGTGTGAAACAGGGTGAGAATTCACCCCTCCACTTT.

The chain joins TRBV7-2 to TRBJ2-7, with a possible D match to TRBD1 (5 bases). Germline values: CDR1 SGHTA, CDR2 FQGNSA. The length of the CDR3 is 14 residues. V was clipped by 4 bases and J by 0 bases, with 10 bases between them. CDR3 nucleotides: TGTGCCAGCAGCTGGACAAGGAGCTCCTACGAGCAGTACTTC. This gives the protein CASSWTRSSYEQYF.

CDR3 amino acids: CASISLAGQETQYF. In DNA, the CDR3 is TGTGCCAGCATCTCCCTAGCGGGACAAGAGACCCAGTACTTC. The genes are TRBV6-5 and TRBJ2-5, with 9 bases identical to TRBD2. Germline trimming cut 7 bases from V and 2 bases from J; bases unmatched to any gene: 5. The CDR3 is 14 residues long. Germline loops: CDR1 MNHEY, CDR2 SVGAGI.

The chain carries TRBV6-5 and TRBJ2-3; TRBD1 matches at 8 bases. Germline V CDR1 and CDR2: MNHEY, SVGAGI. The CDR3 extends over 15 amino acids. The trim removed 4 bases at V and 0 bases at J, leaving 3 bases unmatched. In DNA form, the CDR3 reads TGTGCCAGCAGTTCGGACAGGGCAAGCACAGATACGCAGTATTTT. Its protein product is CASSSDRASTDTQYF.

This sequence joins TRBV30 and TRBJ2-2; tentative D call: TRBD1 (6 bases). V shed 2 bases and J shed 2 bases, with 15 bases lying between them. CDR1 and CDR2 (germline): GTSNPN, SVGIG (reference sequence). The CDR3 extends over 16 amino acids. CDR3 region: CAWSRRRTDNTGELFF. The CDR3 region has the DNA TGTGCCTGGAGTAGGCGCCGGACAGATAACACCGGGGAGCTGTTTTTT.

The chain uses TRBV9 and TRBJ2-5, with 9 positions matching TRBD1. After removal of 3 bases from V and 2 bases from J, the junction contained 8 bases not matched to a gene. This CDR3 region has 16 residues. From germline, CDR1 is SGDLS and CDR2 YYNGEE. DNA of the CDR3: TGTGCCAGCAGCGCTCTCGCCGGGACAGGGCAAGAGACCCAGTACTTC. It encodes CASSALAGTGQETQYF.

The chain is built from TRBV3-1 (or the pseudogene TRBV3-2) and TRBJ1-2; a possible D gene is TRBD1 (5 bases). This CDR3 contains 14 residues. Germline CDR1 is LGHDT and CDR2 is YNNKEL (reference sequence). The V and J ends lost 0 bases and 2 bases respectively, with 7 bases between them. CDR3 region: CASSQDRGNYGYTF. The CDR3 DNA reads TGTGCCAGCAGCCAAGATCGGGGGAACTATGGCTACACCTTC.

This chain uses TRBV5-1 with TRBJ2-2, with 7 bases matching TRBD2. The CDR3 sequence is 16 residues long. Trimming took 5 bases from V and 4 from J; bases not matched to a gene: 11. The germline gives CDR1 SGHRS, CDR2 YFSETQ. CDR3 loop: CASSYDGGGSTGELFF. The CDR3 coding sequence is TGCGCCAGCAGTTACGATGGGGGGGGATCCACCGGGGAGCTGTTTTTT.

This chain uses TRBV7-8 with TRBJ2-1, with TRBD2 matching 9 bases. V lost 5 bases, J lost 2 bases, and 4 bases stayed unmatched. The CDR3 runs 15 residues. Germline V gives CDR1 SGHVS, CDR2 FQNEAQ. The DNA of the CDR3 is TGTGCCAGCAGCCTGCGGGAGGGCGCCTACAATGAGCAGTTCTTC. Residues: CASSLREGAYNEQFF.

This chain links TRBV28 with TRBJ1-3; D not certain. This CDR3 comprises 15 residues. The V and J ends lost 2 bases and 3 bases respectively, with 11 bases between them. Germline CDR1 is MDHEN and CDR2 is SYDVKM. CDR3 coding DNA: TGTGCCAGCAGTTTAAGCGTAACGGGTGGAAACACCATATATTTT. Amino acid sequence: CASSLSVTGGNTIYF. The variable domain in full, completed from reference TRBV28 and TRBJ1-3, reads DVKVTQSSRYLVKRTGEKVFLECVQDMDHENMFWYRQDPGLGLRLIYFSYDVKMKEKGDIPEGYSVSREKKERFSLILESASTNQTSMYLCASSLSVTGGNTIYFGEGSWLTVV.

The V call is TRBV6-6, the J call TRBJ1-2, with 9 bases that match TRBD1. J was trimmed by 3 bases and V by 7 bases; bases with no gene match: 6. The CDR3 loop spans 14 amino acids. Germline values: CDR1 MNHNY, CDR2 SVGAGI (reference sequence). This CDR3 reads CASTRGQGDYGYTF. CDR3 DNA: TGTGCCAGCACCAGGGGACAGGGAGACTATGGCTACACCTTC.

The chain uses TRBV10-3 and TRBJ2-1; no clear D. CDR3 length: 13 amino acids. Germline V gene sequence: CDR1 ENHRY, CDR2 SYGVKD. Trimming removed 1 base at V and 4 bases at J, with 5 bases between. The CDR3 region has the DNA TGTGCCATCAGTGAGTTAGAATACAATGAGCAGTTCTTC. This codes for CAISELEYNEQFF.

The genes are TRBV5-1 and TRBJ1-6; D gene unclear. Germline V CDR1 and CDR2: SGHRS, YFSETQ. This CDR3 has 17 amino acids. V was cut by 3 bases and J by 0 bases, with 13 bases left in between. CDR3 protein: CASSSKEISSYNSPLHF. In DNA, the CDR3 is TGCGCCAGCAGCTCAAAGGAGATTAGCTCCTATAATTCACCCCTCCACTTT.

The rearrangement uses TRBV27 and TRBJ1-6; weak D call: TRBD1 (6 bases). Trimming cost V 5 bases and J 13 bases, with 15 bases left between them. CDR1 is MNHEY, CDR2 SMNVEV, per germline (reference sequence). The CDR3 contains 13 residues. This CDR3 reads CASSPSTGWPLHF. DNA for the CDR3: TGTGCCAGCAGTCCCTCGACAGGTTGGCCCCTCCACTTT.

This clone has a single count. The chain employs TRBV7-8 and TRBJ2-7; TRBD2 matches 10 bases. CDR3 size: 15 residues. The junction had 9 bases not matched to a gene; V was cut back by 5 bases and J by 5 bases. In germline, CDR1 is SGHVS, CDR2 FQNEAQ. Here the CDR3 reads CASSRRPAGGDEQYF. In DNA form, the CDR3 reads TGTGCCAGCAGCCGAAGGCCAGCGGGAGGGGACGAGCAGTACTTC.

V and J are TRBV29-1 and TRBJ1-1, with 8 bases fitting TRBD1. J was trimmed by 8 bases and V by 6 bases; bases with no gene match: 8. The CDR3 runs to 12 residues. Germline values: CDR1 SQVTM, CDR2 ANQGSEA. CDR3 DNA: TGCAGCGTCGGACAGGGCGCTTGGGAAGCTTTCTTT. Translating it yields CSVGQGAWEAFF. The full variable domain, its missing parts supplied by reference TRBV29-1 and TRBJ1-1, is SAVISQKPSRDICQRGTSLTIQCQVDSQVTMMFWYRQQPGQSLTLIATANQGSEATYESGFVIDKFPISRPNLTFSTLTVSNMSPEDSSIYLCSVGQGAWEAFFGQGTRLTVV.

J is TRBJ2-7 and V is TRBV5-1, with TRBD2 identical over 9 bases. CDR3 length equals 15 residues. Germline CDR1 is SGHRS and CDR2 is YFSETQ. V shed 4 bases and J 4 bases; nucleotides not matched to a gene: 9. This chain's CDR3 is CASSRQLAGVYEQYF. CDR3 in DNA: TGCGCCAGCAGCCGTCAGTTAGCGGGAGTTTACGAGCAGTACTTC. The variable domain in full, completed from reference TRBV5-1 and TRBJ2-7, reads KAGVTQTPRYLIKTRGQQVTLSCSPISGHRSVSWYQQTPGQGLQFLFEYFSETQRNKGNFPGRFSGRQFSNSRSEMNVSTLELGDSALYLCASSRQLAGVYEQYFGPGTRLTVT.

This rearrangement joins TRBV5-1 to TRBJ2-1; perhaps TRBD2 as D (5 bases). This CDR3 has 15 residues. V was shortened by 0 bases and J by 8 bases, with 15 bases between the two germline ends. Looked up from germline, CDR1 is SGHRS and CDR2 is YFSETQ. The CDR3 DNA reads TGCGCCAGCAGCTTGGCCGGGAACACCCCCGATGAGCAGTTCTTC. Translating gives CASSLAGNTPDEQFF. The complete variable domain, with remaining parts taken from reference TRBV5-1 and TRBJ2-1, reads KAGVTQTPRYLIKTRGQQVTLSCSPISGHRSVSWYQQTPGQGLQFLFEYFSETQRNKGNFPGRFSGRQFSNSRSEMNVSTLELGDSALYLCASSLAGNTPDEQFFGPGTRLTVL.

This chain joins TRBV4-3 and TRBJ1-2, with no clear D. Germline V gives CDR1 LGHNA, CDR2 YSLEER. The ends were cut back, 1 base at V and 4 bases at J, with 7 bases in the middle. The CDR3 is 13 residues long. The CDR3 DNA reads TGCGCCAGCAGCCAAGGTGAGGGCTATGGCTACACCTTC. Its translation: CASSQGEGYGYTF.

Here the CDR3 reads CASSLGGEKLFF. In DNA, the CDR3 is TGTGCCAGCAGCTTGGGAGGTGAAAAACTGTTTTTT. The chain links TRBV5-6 to TRBJ1-4; no definite D call. The CDR3 contains 12 residues. Germline loops: CDR1 SGHDT, CDR2 YYEEEE. The V and J ends lost 0 bases and 7 bases respectively, with 4 bases between them.

This sequence joins TRBV30 and TRBJ1-1; 9 bases are a match to TRBD1. The CDR3 length is 13 residues. Per the germline V gene, CDR1 is GTSNPN and CDR2 is SVGIG (reference sequence). V gave up 7 bases and J gave up 3 bases; unmatched junction bases: 6. The CDR3 here is CASGTGLYTEAFF. CDR3 coding DNA: TGTGCCTCTGGGACAGGGTTATACACTGAAGCTTTCTTT.